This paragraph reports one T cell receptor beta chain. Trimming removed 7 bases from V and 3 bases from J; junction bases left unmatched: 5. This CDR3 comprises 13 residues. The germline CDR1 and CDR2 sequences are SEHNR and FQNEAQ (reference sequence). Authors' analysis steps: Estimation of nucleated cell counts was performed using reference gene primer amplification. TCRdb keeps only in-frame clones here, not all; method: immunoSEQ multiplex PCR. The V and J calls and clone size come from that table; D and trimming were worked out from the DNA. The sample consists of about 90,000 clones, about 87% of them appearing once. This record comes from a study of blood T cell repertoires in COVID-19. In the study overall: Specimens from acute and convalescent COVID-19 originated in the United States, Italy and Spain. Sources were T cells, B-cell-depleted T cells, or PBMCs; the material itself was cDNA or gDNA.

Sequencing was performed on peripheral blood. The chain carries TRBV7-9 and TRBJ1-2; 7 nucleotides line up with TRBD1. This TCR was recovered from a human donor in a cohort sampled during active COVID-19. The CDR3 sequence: CASINRGDYGYTF. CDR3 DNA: TGTGCCAGCATTAACAGGGGTGACTATGGCTACACCTTC.